Below, 19 T cell receptor beta chains from the same sample are listed, as sequenced in a study of blood T cell repertoires in COVID-19. Clones were sequenced by immunoSEQ multiplex PCR, and TCRdb holds only the in-frame ones, with some missing. The sample lists over 50,000 clones, approximately 90% seen once, with approximately 15% in the top ten. Sequenced input: peripheral blood. These receptors were obtained from a human donor with active COVID-19. The donor label of this sample is uncertain.

V usage is TRBV10-2 and J usage is TRBJ1-4; D is possibly TRBD1 (5 bases). The CDR3 covers 20 residues. The V end was cut by 0 bases, the J end by 4 bases, with 24 bases between. CDR1 and CDR2 (germline): WSHSY, SAAADI. CDR3 DNA: TGCGCCAGCAGTGAGTCCCTCAAAGGACCCGCCGGGACTTTTAATGAAAAACTGTTTTTT. The encoded protein is CASSESLKGPAGTFNEKLFF.

This sequence joins TRBV28 and TRBJ2-7; D is uncertain. Germline V gene sequence: CDR1 MDHEN, CDR2 SYDVKM. The CDR3 covers 14 residues. V lost 11 bases and J 3 bases, leaving 20 bases between the germline ends. Here the CDR3 reads CAGRRSFPNYEQYF. The CDR3 bases are TGTGCCGGTCGTCGTAGCTTTCCTAACTACGAGCAGTACTTC.

The chain has TRBV18 and TRBJ1-6; maybe TRBD1 (6 bases). The CDR3 totals 17 residues. In germline, CDR1 is KGHSH, CDR2 LQKENI. V lost 2 bases and J 0 bases, leaving 11 bases between the germline ends. Written as DNA, the CDR3 is TGTGCCAGCTCACCAGCGACAGGCAGCTCCTATAATTCACCCCTCCACTTT. Translated: CASSPATGSSYNSPLHF.

This sequence joins TRBV6-5 and TRBJ1-5, with a possible D match to TRBD1 (6 bases). V was trimmed by 6 bases and J by 1 base, leaving 10 bases between them. This CDR3 has 14 amino acids. The V gene's germline CDR1 is MNHEY and CDR2 SVGAGI. The chain's CDR3 is CASRGTGSNQPQHF. CDR3 nucleotide sequence: TGTGCCAGCAGGGGAACAGGGAGCAATCAGCCCCAGCATTTT.

The chain combines TRBV2 with TRBJ1-5, with 8 bases that match TRBD1. The CDR3 covers 14 residues. Germline V gene lookup returns CDR1 SNHLY and CDR2 FYNNEI. J lost 2 bases, V lost 8 bases, and 5 bases had no gene match. CDR3 DNA: TGTGCCAGCTCTTTGGACAGGGGCAATCAGCCCCAGCATTTT. Translated, it gives CASSLDRGNQPQHF.

The chain recombines TRBV28 with TRBJ2-1; D possibly corresponds to TRBD2 (5 bases). V lost 4 bases, J lost 2 bases, and 12 bases lay in between. This CDR3 is built from 15 residues. Per germline, CDR1 MDHEN and CDR2 SYDVKM. The chain's CDR3 is CASSYTEVAYNEQFF. CDR3 DNA: TGTGCCAGCAGTTATACGGAGGTGGCCTACAATGAGCAGTTCTTC. The whole variable domain, filled in from reference TRBV28 and TRBJ2-1, reads DVKVTQSSRYLVKRTGEKVFLECVQDMDHENMFWYRQDPGLGLRLIYFSYDVKMKEKGDIPEGYSVSREKKERFSLILESASTNQTSMYLCASSYTEVAYNEQFFGPGTRLTVL.

The chain has TRBV6-5 and TRBJ2-2; 8 bases line up with TRBD2. Germline V lookup: CDR1 MNHEY, CDR2 SVGAGI. V shed 0 bases, J shed 4 bases, and the junction held 1 base outside the gene matches. The CDR3 is made up of 15 amino acids. The CDR3 bases are TGTGCCAGCAGTTACTCCGGGAGGGGCACCGGGGAGCTGTTTTTT. Its protein is CASSYSGRGTGELFF.

Relative to its sample, this clone is medium-sized. The chain is built from TRBV6-1 and TRBJ2-7; 7 nucleotides line up with TRBD1. CDR3 size: 15 residues. The germline CDR1 and CDR2 sequences are MNHNS and SASEGT. The ends lost 1 base at V and 4 bases at J; junction bases unmatched: 7. The CDR3, as DNA: TGTGCCAGCAGTGAAGAAGAGGGGGCAGCTTACGAGCAGTACTTC. Its translation: CASSEEEGAAYEQYF.

This chain uses TRBV19 with TRBJ2-2; TRBD1 matches at 9 bases. Germline CDR1 reads LNHDA; CDR2 reads SQIVND (reference sequence). The ends lost 4 bases at V and 0 bases at J; junction bases unmatched: 9. This CDR3 has 18 residues. CDR3 DNA sequence: TGTGCCAGTAGTACCTGGACAGGGGCCAGCGCGAACACCGGGGAGCTGTTTTTT. Protein: CASSTWTGASANTGELFF.

Details on this clone: Compared with germline, one end of the junction differs, possibly owing to a read error. The CDR3 nucleotides read TGTGCCAGCAGTTTAGGCCTGTGGCAGGGGAACACTGAAGCTTTCTTT. This encodes CASSLGLWQGNTEAFF. The chain employs TRBV7-8 and TRBJ1-1; tentatively, D is TRBD1 (5 bases). The CDR3 has 16 residues. Germline loops: CDR1 SGHVS, CDR2 FQNEAQ.

The chain joins TRBV6-5 to TRBJ1-2; D not certain. V lost 8 bases, J lost 3 bases, and 10 bases lay in between. Germline V CDR1 and CDR2: MNHEY, SVGAGI. The CDR3 runs 12 residues. Here the CDR3 reads CASGQGYYGYTF. Here the CDR3 DNA reads TGTGCCAGCGGGCAAGGTTACTATGGCTACACCTTC.

The chain has TRBV20-1 and TRBJ2-3, with 7 bases that match TRBD1. The CDR3 totals 11 residues. J was trimmed by 4 bases and V by 5 bases; bases with no gene match: 0. From germline, CDR1 is DFQATT and CDR2 SNEGSKA (reference sequence). Here the CDR3 reads CSADRADTQYF. DNA for the CDR3: TGCAGTGCTGACAGGGCAGATACGCAGTATTTT.

The chain uses TRBV28 and TRBJ1-5; the D gene is possibly TRBD1 (5 bases). This CDR3 is built from 16 residues. Per germline, CDR1 MDHEN and CDR2 SYDVKM. Between the trimmed V and J ends, which lost 2 bases and 0 bases, there was a span of 11 bases. The CDR3 sequence: CASSLRGSYSNQPQHF. In nucleotides, the CDR3 is TGTGCCAGCAGTTTAAGGGGATCCTATAGCAATCAGCCCCAGCATTTT.

J is TRBJ2-5 and V is TRBV18; tentatively, D is TRBD2 (5 bases). This CDR3 is built from 14 residues. Germline CDR1 KGHSH, CDR2 LQKENI. V was trimmed by 3 bases and J by 5 bases, leaving 13 bases between them. This CDR3 is CASSPLEGRETQYF. The CDR3 coding sequence is TGTGCCAGCTCACCCCTTGAGGGTCGGGAGACCCAGTACTTC.

V is TRBV10-2 and J is TRBJ2-7; the match to TRBD2 covers 7 bases. Trimming removed 8 bases from V and 3 bases from J; junction bases left unmatched: 7. The CDR3 extends over 13 amino acids. CDR1 and CDR2 from the germline V gene are WSHSY and SAAADI. The DNA of the CDR3 is TGCGCCAGCTCTCCGGGGGGAGTCTACGAGCAGTACTTC. This codes for CASSPGGVYEQYF.

The sample holds one count of this clone. The chain uses TRBV5-1 and TRBJ2-4; 8 bases fit TRBD2. The V gene's germline CDR1 is SGHRS and CDR2 YFSETQ. This CDR3 is 15 amino acids long. After removal of 3 bases from V and 5 bases from J, the junction contained 7 bases not matched to a gene. CDR3 amino acids: CASSSGLDEENIQYF. The CDR3, as DNA: TGCGCCAGCAGCTCGGGACTAGATGAGGAAAACATTCAGTACTTC.

This chain uses TRBV7-2 with TRBJ2-2; 12 bases are shared with TRBD2. With V trimmed by 5 bases and J by 5 bases, 9 bases remained unmatched. Germline V gene lookup returns CDR1 SGHTA and CDR2 FQGNSA. This CDR3 contains 17 residues. The CDR3 loop is CASSLPSGGATTGELFF. DNA for the CDR3: TGTGCCAGCAGCCTGCCTAGCGGGGGGGCAACGACCGGGGAGCTGTTTTTT.

The J gene is TRBJ2-4, the V gene TRBV2, with 11 bases that match TRBD2. V shed 8 bases, J shed 5 bases, and the junction held 5 bases outside the gene matches. Germline V gene data show CDR1 as SNHLY and CDR2 as FYNNEI. This CDR3 comprises 14 residues. The CDR3 DNA follows: TGTGCCAGCTGCTCGGGACTAGCGGAAAACATTCAGTACTTC. Amino acids: CASCSGLAENIQYF.

V usage is TRBV18 and J usage is TRBJ2-1; 10 bases are shared with TRBD2. CDR1 is KGHSH and CDR2 is LQKENI in the germline V gene. After removal of 0 bases from V and 4 bases from J, the junction contained 3 bases not matched to a gene. The CDR3 has 16 amino acids. The CDR3 region is CASSPPPSGSYNEQFF. CDR3 nucleotide sequence: TGTGCCAGCTCACCACCTCCTAGCGGGAGTTACAATGAGCAGTTCTTC.